These 29 T cell receptor beta chains originate from one sample sequenced in a study of T cell changes during pregnancy in multiple sclerosis. The data were produced by immunoSEQ multiplex PCR, yet TCRdb's version contains in-frame clones alone and is incomplete. The sample carries around 33,000 clones, roughly 86% recorded once. Source: CD8+ T cells from peripheral blood mononuclear cells, taken before pregnancy. These receptors all stem from a female donor with multiple sclerosis, enrolled in a pregnancy study.

The chain uses TRBV4-2 and TRBJ2-2; D might be TRBD2 (6 bases). The ends were cut back, 4 bases at V and 6 bases at J, with 21 bases in the middle. The CDR3 is made up of 17 amino acids. In germline, CDR1 is LGHNA, CDR2 YNFKEQ. CDR3 sequence (DNA): TGTGCCAGCAGCCGCTTCGGACTATCCGATTCCGCCGGGGAGCTGTTTTTT. Its translation is CASSRFGLSDSAGELFF.

The chain recombines TRBV4-3 with TRBJ1-6; D is unclear. Germline V gene data show CDR1 as LGHNA and CDR2 as YSLEER. The V end lost 4 bases, the J end lost 7 bases, and 11 bases lay between the germline ends. There are 14 residues in the CDR3. CDR3 protein: CASSLRTGNSPLHF. DNA for the CDR3: TGCGCCAGCAGCCTCCGAACGGGGAATTCACCCCTCCACTTT.

This chain connects TRBV7-9 to TRBJ2-3, with D possibly TRBD2 on 6 matching bases. Germline CDR1 SEHNR, CDR2 FQNEAQ (reference sequence). Trimming left V 5 bases short and J 2 bases short, with 11 bases between. The CDR3 loop spans 14 amino acids. CDR3 loop: CASSPGGTTDTQYF. CDR3 nucleotides: TGTGCCAGCAGCCCCGGGGGAACCACAGATACGCAGTATTTT.

This chain connects TRBV5-5 to TRBJ2-2; 7 bases agree with TRBD2. CDR3 length: 16 amino acids. V trimming: 0 bases; J trimming: 4 bases; junction bases outside the gene matches: 6. CDR1 SGHKS and CDR2 YYEKEE come from the germline V gene (reference sequence). In DNA, the CDR3 is TGTGCCAGCAGCTTGGTGGGAGGGCGGAGCACCGGGGAGCTGTTTTTT. The encoded protein is CASSLVGGRSTGELFF.

This chain links TRBV7-9 with TRBJ2-3; TRBD2 agrees at 8 bases. The CDR3 contains 16 residues. Trimming cost V 5 bases and J 6 bases; bases outside gene matches: 13. Germline-derived CDR1 and CDR2 are SEHNR and FQNEAQ (reference sequence). The CDR3 loop is CASSPVLADRRDTQYF. CDR3 nucleotide sequence: TGTGCCAGCAGCCCCGTACTAGCGGACCGGAGGGATACGCAGTATTTT.

This clone was counted between two and nine times. Other DNA variants within this sample encode the same CDR3. V gene TRBV5-1 combines with J gene TRBJ1-1; perhaps TRBD1 as D (5 bases). Germline-derived CDR1 and CDR2 are SGHRS and YFSETQ. This CDR3 comprises 14 residues. V was cut by 0 bases and J by 2 bases, with 8 bases left in between. The chain's CDR3 is CASSLAGGNTEAFF. The CDR3, as DNA: TGCGCCAGCAGCTTGGCCGGGGGAAACACTGAAGCTTTCTTT.

Within the sample, this clone is medium-sized. The gene calls are TRBV6-4 and TRBJ2-1, with TRBD2 identical over 7 bases. Germline CDR1 MRHNA, CDR2 SNTAGT. The CDR3 extends over 13 amino acids. The junction had 4 bases not matched to a gene; V was cut back by 3 bases and J by 8 bases. CDR3 bases: TGTGCCAGCAGTGAGCGGGAGAAAGATGAGCAGTTCTTC. Protein: CASSEREKDEQFF.

V gene TRBV5-8 combines with J gene TRBJ2-5; 7 bases are shared with TRBD1. The CDR3 consists of 14 residues. The J segment lost 4 bases and the V segment lost 6 bases, leaving 9 bases of the junction unmatched. The V gene's germline CDR1 is SGHTS and CDR2 YDEGEE. CDR3 DNA sequence: TGTGCCAGCAACTCGGGACAGCTAGGAGAGACCCAGTACTTC. This gives the protein CASNSGQLGETQYF.

The CDR3 reads CASSLGTGVHNEQFF. CDR3 coding DNA: TGTGCCAGCAGCTTGGGGACAGGGGTCCACAATGAGCAGTTCTTC. The J gene is TRBJ2-1, the V gene TRBV5-6; 9 bases map to TRBD1. Germline V gene lookup returns CDR1 SGHDT and CDR2 YYEEEE. The V gene end was trimmed by 0 bases and the J gene end by 5 bases; junction bases not matched to a gene: 3. This CDR3 is built from 15 residues.

V and J are TRBV18 and TRBJ1-5; D might be TRBD1 (5 bases). Germline CDR1 KGHSH, CDR2 LQKENI. The CDR3 has 18 amino acids. V was shortened by 3 bases and J by 0 bases, with 18 bases between the two germline ends. The CDR3 region is CASSPYQPGLDSNQPQHF. In nucleotides, the CDR3 is TGTGCCAGCTCACCGTATCAACCGGGACTAGATAGCAATCAGCCCCAGCATTTT.

The genes are TRBV27 and TRBJ2-1; TRBD2 is a possible D gene (5 bases). The CDR3 extends over 16 amino acids. The V gene's germline CDR1 is MNHEY and CDR2 SMNVEV (reference sequence). With 4 bases removed from V and 3 bases from J, the gap between germline ends came to 16 bases. Here the CDR3 reads CASSSTWESYYNEQFF. DNA of the CDR3: TGTGCCAGCAGTTCAACATGGGAGTCGTACTACAATGAGCAGTTCTTC.

This clone was observed once. The V and J genes are TRBV5-4 and TRBJ2-2, with 10 bases identical to TRBD1. The CDR3 has 15 residues. The trim removed 4 bases at V and 7 bases at J, leaving 7 bases unmatched. Germline V gene lookup returns CDR1 SGHNT and CDR2 YYREEE (reference sequence). This chain's CDR3 is CASSGGTGVVGELFF. Written as DNA, the CDR3 is TGTGCCAGCAGCGGGGGGACAGGGGTCGTCGGGGAGCTGTTTTTT.

The chain uses TRBV5-4 and TRBJ2-5; 8 bases are a match to TRBD2. Per the germline V gene, CDR1 is SGHNT and CDR2 is YYREEE (reference sequence). V lost 4 bases to trimming and J lost 5 bases; unmatched junction nucleotides: 10. The CDR3 loop spans 15 amino acids. The CDR3 DNA reads as TGTGCCAGCAGCCCAGACGGGGGGGCTGGGGAGACCCAGTACTTC. It codes for CASSPDGGAGETQYF.

The J gene is TRBJ1-2, the V gene TRBV5-1, with D possibly TRBD1 on 5 matching bases. Trimming shortened V by 2 bases and J by 0 bases, and 20 bases separated the two germline ends. There are 18 residues in the CDR3. Germline assignment: CDR1 SGHRS and CDR2 YFSETQ. This CDR3 is CASSFNGEGRRANYGYTF. The CDR3 DNA follows: TGCGCCAGCAGCTTTAACGGGGAGGGGCGCCGAGCTAACTATGGCTACACCTTC. Complete variable domain (other parts from reference TRBV5-1 and TRBJ1-2): KAGVTQTPRYLIKTRGQQVTLSCSPISGHRSVSWYQQTPGQGLQFLFEYFSETQRNKGNFPGRFSGRQFSNSRSEMNVSTLELGDSALYLCASSFNGEGRRANYGYTFGSGTRLTVV.

The rearrangement links TRBV28 to TRBJ2-3; 10 bases map to TRBD1. J gave up 7 bases and V 6 bases, and 25 bases lay outside the gene matches. From germline, CDR1 is MDHEN and CDR2 SYDVKM. The CDR3 extends over 20 amino acids. The CDR3 here is CASRSTRQGAVLVPPNTQYF. Here the CDR3 DNA reads TGTGCCAGCAGGTCGACTCGACAGGGGGCGGTTCTGGTGCCCCCTAATACGCAGTATTTT.

The genes are TRBV27 and TRBJ1-1; D remains unclear. The CDR3 totals 13 residues. The germline V gene encodes CDR1 MNHEY and CDR2 SMNVEV (reference sequence). Trimming stripped 6 bases from V and 0 bases from J, with 8 bases between. As DNA, the CDR3 is TGTGCCAGCAGGCTGGGAGTGAACACTGAAGCTTTCTTT. Translating gives CASRLGVNTEAFF.

This chain links TRBV7-9 with TRBJ2-1; D gene uncertain. The V gene's germline CDR1 is SEHNR and CDR2 FQNEAQ (reference sequence). Trimming shortened V by 1 base and J by 6 bases, and 10 bases separated the two germline ends. The CDR3 is made up of 14 amino acids. The CDR3 DNA is TGTGCCAGCAGCTTAGTCCATAGAGGCAATGAGCAGTTCTTC. Protein sequence: CASSLVHRGNEQFF. The full variable domain, in which reference TRBV7-9 and TRBJ2-1 provide the parts outside the CDR3, is DTGVSQNPRHKITKRGQNVTFRCDPISEHNRLYWYRQTLGQGPEFLTYFQNEAQLEKSRLLSDRFSAERPKGSFSTLEIQRTEQGDSAMYLCASSLVHRGNEQFFGPGTRLTVL.

The gene calls are TRBV11-2 and TRBJ2-3, with 13 bases lining up with TRBD2. Losses at the gene ends were 0 bases for V and 5 bases for J; bases not matched to a gene: 5. Germline loops: CDR1 SGHAT, CDR2 FQNNGV. The CDR3 extends over 17 amino acids. The CDR3 loop reads CASSLDALAGGLDTQYF. CDR3 DNA sequence: TGTGCCAGCAGCTTAGATGCACTAGCGGGAGGGTTAGATACGCAGTATTTT.

The V gene is TRBV18, the J gene TRBJ1-2; 9 bases are a match to TRBD1. J was trimmed by 7 bases and V by 3 bases; bases with no gene match: 6. This CDR3 has 14 residues. The germline gives CDR1 KGHSH, CDR2 LQKENI. CDR3 in amino acids: CASSPPGQGVGYTF. In nucleotides, the CDR3 is TGTGCCAGCTCACCTCCGGGACAGGGAGTTGGCTACACCTTC.

This rearrangement joins TRBV30 to TRBJ1-1; a weak D match, TRBD1 (5 bases). From germline, CDR1 is GTSNPN and CDR2 SVGIG (reference sequence). This CDR3 comprises 13 residues. V was clipped by 7 bases and J by 8 bases, with 20 bases between them. CDR3 sequence: CAYLIETGREAFF. The CDR3 DNA reads as TGTGCCTACCTTATCGAAACAGGAAGAGAAGCTTTCTTT.

This sequence joins TRBV6-5 and TRBJ2-7; 7 nucleotides line up with TRBD2. Germline CDR1 MNHEY, CDR2 SVGAGI. The ends lost 2 bases at V and 1 base at J; junction bases unmatched: 5. CDR3 length: 15 amino acids. The CDR3 sequence is CASSYTRDYSYEQYF. Here the CDR3 DNA reads TGTGCCAGCAGTTACACCCGGGACTATTCCTACGAGCAGTACTTC.

The CDR3 sequence is CASSQVLGRTGEKLFF. In DNA, the CDR3 is TGCGCCAGCAGCCAAGTACTAGGCCGGACAGGCGAAAAACTGTTTTTT. J is TRBJ1-4 and V is TRBV4-3; 7 bases agree with TRBD1. Unmatched junction bases numbered 10, after V lost 1 base and J lost 8 bases. This CDR3 region has 16 residues. Looked up from germline, CDR1 is LGHNA and CDR2 is YSLEER.

The chain couples TRBV4-1 to TRBJ2-1; D gene ambiguous. Germline CDR1 is MGHRA and CDR2 is YSYEKL. The CDR3 has 15 residues. V was shortened by 2 bases and J by 8 bases, with 16 bases between the two germline ends. The CDR3 nucleotides are TGCGCCAGCAGCCAAACTCCCCTGCCGGTGGATGAGCAGTTCTTC. Amino acid sequence: CASSQTPLPVDEQFF.

The genes are TRBV15 and TRBJ2-7; a possible D gene is TRBD1 (7 bases). CDR3 length equals 20 residues. The V and J ends lost 2 bases and 6 bases respectively, with 32 bases between them. CDR1 is LNHNV, CDR2 YYDKDF, per germline (reference sequence). The CDR3 sequence: CATSRRGTDRCGACWGEQYF. The CDR3 DNA reads as TGTGCCACCAGCAGACGGGGGACAGACCGTTGCGGGGCTTGTTGGGGCGAGCAGTACTTC.

The V and J genes are TRBV15 and TRBJ2-5; weak D call: TRBD1 (6 bases). Trimming stripped 1 base from V and 2 bases from J, with 8 bases between. This CDR3 has 14 amino acids. Germline CDR1 LNHNV, CDR2 YYDKDF (reference sequence). In DNA, the CDR3 is TGTGCCACCAGCAGAGGGACAGCACAAGAGACCCAGTACTTC. Translation gives CATSRGTAQETQYF.

The CDR3 bases are TGTGCCAGTAGTACACCGGCGGCTAACTATGGCTACACCTTC. Translating gives CASSTPAANYGYTF. This sequence joins TRBV19 and TRBJ1-2, with D hard to call. Germline V gene data show CDR1 as LNHDA and CDR2 as SQIVND (reference sequence). The ends were cut back, 4 bases at V and 0 bases at J, with 9 bases in the middle. CDR3 length: 14 amino acids.

The chain recombines TRBV2 with TRBJ2-5, with 7 positions matching TRBD1. Trimming removed 5 bases from V and 0 bases from J; junction bases left unmatched: 6. This CDR3 has 15 residues. Germline V CDR1 and CDR2: SNHLY, FYNNEI. In DNA form, the CDR3 reads TGTGCCAGCAGTCCCGAGGGACAGAACCAAGAGACCCAGTACTTC. Protein: CASSPEGQNQETQYF.

This clone was recorded only once. V is TRBV6-6 and J is TRBJ1-4, with no clear D. Germline V gives CDR1 MNHNY, CDR2 SVGAGI (reference sequence). Trimming cost V 2 bases and J 7 bases, with 17 bases left between them. The CDR3 is 16 residues long. CDR3 sequence (DNA): TGTGCCAGCAGTTACGCCCACGCCAGGAGGGCTGAAAAACTGTTTTTT. Protein product: CASSYAHARRAEKLFF.

The chain uses TRBV7-8 and TRBJ2-3; TRBD2 might be the D (6 bases). Per the germline V gene, CDR1 is SGHVS and CDR2 is FQNEAQ. Trimming shortened V by 5 bases and J by 2 bases, and 17 bases separated the two germline ends. CDR3 size: 16 residues. CDR3 in amino acids: CASSLWRDSSTDTQYF. The CDR3 bases are TGTGCCAGCAGCCTTTGGAGGGACTCCTCCACAGATACGCAGTATTTT.